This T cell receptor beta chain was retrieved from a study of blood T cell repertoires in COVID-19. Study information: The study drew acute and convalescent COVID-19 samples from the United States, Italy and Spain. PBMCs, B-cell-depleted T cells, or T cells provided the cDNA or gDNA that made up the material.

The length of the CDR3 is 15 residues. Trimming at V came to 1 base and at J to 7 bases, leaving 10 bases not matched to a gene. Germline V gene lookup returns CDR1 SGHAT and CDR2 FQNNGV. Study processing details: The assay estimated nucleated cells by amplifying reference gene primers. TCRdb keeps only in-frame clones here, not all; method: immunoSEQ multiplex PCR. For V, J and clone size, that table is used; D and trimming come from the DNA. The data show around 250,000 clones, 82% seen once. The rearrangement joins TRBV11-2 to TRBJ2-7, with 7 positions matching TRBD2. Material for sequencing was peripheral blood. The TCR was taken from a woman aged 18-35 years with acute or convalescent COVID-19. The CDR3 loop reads CASSLVLGGRSEQYF. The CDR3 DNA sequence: TGTGCCAGCAGCTTAGTTTTGGGAGGGAGAAGTGAGCAGTACTTC.